The 31 T cell receptor beta chains in this list originate from one sample, sequenced in a study of radiation and T cells in renal cell carcinoma. Assay used: immunoSEQ multiplex PCR; TCRdb lists only in-frame clones, some missing. The table includes 140,000 to 150,000 clones, 70% to 90% detected once. Time point specified: blood 4 weeks post-SBRT, at nephrectomy. As for treatment: 15 Gy SBRT to primary tumor, nephrectomy 4 weeks later. Sequenced here: blood, sampled from a patient whose treatment included radiotherapy and nephrectomy. All receptors derive from a woman aged 50 to 60 with renal cell carcinoma.

The rearrangement uses TRBV7-7 and TRBJ1-1; D might be TRBD1 (5 bases). Trimming shortened V by 2 bases and J by 5 bases, and 9 bases separated the two germline ends. This CDR3 has 13 residues. Germline CDR1 is SSHAT and CDR2 is FNYEAQ (reference sequence). The CDR3 loop is CASSLTRQTEAFF. The CDR3 nucleotides read TGTGCCAGCAGCTTAACCCGACAGACTGAAGCTTTCTTT.

The chain joins TRBV27 to TRBJ2-3, with 7 bases aligning to TRBD1. V shed 6 bases, J shed 0 bases, and the junction held 3 bases outside the gene matches. Looked up from germline, CDR1 is MNHEY and CDR2 is SMNVEV (reference sequence). The CDR3 is 14 residues long. The chain's CDR3 is CASSGQASTDTQYF. The CDR3 bases are TGTGCCAGCAGCGGACAGGCCAGCACAGATACGCAGTATTTT.

The chain carries TRBV25-1 and TRBJ1-6; D is undetermined. Trimming left V 1 base short and J 8 bases short, with 12 bases between. The CDR3 length is 15 residues. CDR1 MGHDK and CDR2 SYGVNS come from the germline V gene. As DNA, the CDR3 is TGTGCCAGCAGTGAATCGGGGTTTGGGGATTCACCCCTCCACTTT. Protein sequence: CASSESGFGDSPLHF.

As DNA, the CDR3 is TGTGCCAGCAGCCCAGGGACAGCGAGCTCTGGAAACACCATATATTTT. Translating it yields CASSPGTASSGNTIYF. The chain employs TRBV7-2 and TRBJ1-3; 7 nucleotides line up with TRBD1. Trimming cost V 5 bases and J 0 bases; bases outside gene matches: 7. The CDR3 runs 16 residues. Germline values: CDR1 SGHTA, CDR2 FQGNSA.

This chain uses TRBV7-2 with TRBJ1-5, with D maybe TRBD1 (6 bases). The germline V gene has CDR1 SGHTA and CDR2 FQGNSA. The CDR3 runs to 14 residues. With 5 bases removed from V and 5 bases from J, the gap between germline ends came to 13 bases. In nucleotides, the CDR3 is TGTGCCAGCAGCGCCAATCCAGGGGATCAGCCCCAGCATTTT. Translating it yields CASSANPGDQPQHF.

The chain recombines TRBV4-1 with TRBJ2-1, with D uncertain. Germline CDR1 and CDR2: MGHRA and YSYEKL. The CDR3 is 20 amino acids. Trimming removed 2 bases from V and 8 bases from J, with 31 bases in between. CDR3 in DNA: TGCGCCAGCAGCCAAAACGAGGTAACCCGAACTGGTTTAACTTTCTATGAGCAGTTCTTC. It specifies CASSQNEVTRTGLTFYEQFF.

J is TRBJ2-7 and V is TRBV19, with 8 bases fitting TRBD1. CDR1 and CDR2 (germline): LNHDA, SQIVND (reference sequence). After removal of 3 bases from V and 6 bases from J, the junction contained 1 base not matched to a gene. This CDR3 comprises 12 residues. Written as DNA, the CDR3 is TGTGCCAGTAGTATGACAGGGGCCGAGCAGTACTTC. Its protein is CASSMTGAEQYF.

The genes are TRBV27 and TRBJ1-1; the match to TRBD1 covers 8 bases. J gave up 1 base and V 4 bases, and 8 bases lay outside the gene matches. Germline V gene data show CDR1 as MNHEY and CDR2 as SMNVEV (reference sequence). The CDR3 has 16 amino acids. The CDR3 DNA follows: TGTGCCAGCAGTTCCTACGCCGGGACAGGGAACACTGAAGCTTTCTTT. Protein sequence: CASSSYAGTGNTEAFF.

J is TRBJ2-1 and V is TRBV6-4; D is unclear. The V gene lost 0 bases and the J gene lost 7 bases, with 10 bases spanning the gap. Germline loops: CDR1 MRHNA, CDR2 SNTAGT. CDR3 length: 14 residues. The CDR3 DNA follows: TGTGCCAGCAGTGACTCTAGTTTGGGTAATGAGCAGTTCTTC. Amino acids: CASSDSSLGNEQFF.

This chain joins TRBV7-2 and TRBJ2-1; D not resolved. Germline CDR1 and CDR2: SGHTA and FQGNSA. The CDR3 is made up of 13 amino acids. The V end was cut by 1 base, the J end by 1 base, with 2 bases between. Here the CDR3 DNA reads TGTGCCAGCAGCTTAGGGTCCTACAATGAGCAGTTCTTC. Amino acid sequence: CASSLGSYNEQFF.

The genes are TRBV5-1 and TRBJ1-1; 9 bases are a match to TRBD1. After removal of 6 bases from V and 1 base from J, the junction contained 10 bases not matched to a gene. CDR1 is SGHRS, CDR2 YFSETQ, per germline. The CDR3 covers 16 residues. CDR3 coding DNA: TGCGCCAGCATGGGAACAGGGGGCTCTGCGAACACTGAAGCTTTCTTT. Amino acids: CASMGTGGSANTEAFF.

The chain combines TRBV28 with TRBJ2-7; 12 bases fit TRBD2. Germline V gene lookup returns CDR1 MDHEN and CDR2 SYDVKM. CDR3 length: 16 amino acids. With 6 bases clipped from V and 6 bases from J, the junction kept 12 bases outside the gene matches. In DNA, the CDR3 is TGTGCCAGCAGCCCGGGACTAGCGGGCCCCCCAACCGAGCAGTACTTC. Translating it yields CASSPGLAGPPTEQYF.

The chain recombines TRBV27 with TRBJ1-1; D is ambiguous. Germline V gene data show CDR1 as MNHEY and CDR2 as SMNVEV (reference sequence). The CDR3 has 14 amino acids. With 4 bases removed from V and 10 bases from J, the gap between germline ends came to 19 bases. This CDR3 reads CASSSGDTTRGAFF. DNA of the CDR3: TGTGCCAGCAGTTCTGGGGATACCACCCGAGGAGCTTTCTTT.

The V call is TRBV7-9, the J call TRBJ1-5; tentative D call: TRBD1 (6 bases). Per the germline V gene, CDR1 is SEHNR and CDR2 is FQNEAQ (reference sequence). Deletions cut 3 bases from V and 7 bases from J, with 10 bases between. The CDR3 runs to 13 residues. This CDR3 reads CASSLGAGQPQHF. The CDR3 nucleotides read TGTGCCAGCAGCTTGGGGGCGGGCCAGCCCCAGCATTTT.

V is TRBV14 and J is TRBJ1-1; no clear D gene. Germline CDR1 is SGHDN and CDR2 is FVKESK. The CDR3 runs 15 residues. Trimming left V 1 base short and J 6 bases short, with 15 bases between. In DNA form, the CDR3 reads TGTGCCAGCAGCCAAGCCGAAATAAAACTGGCTGAAGCTTTCTTT. It specifies CASSQAEIKLAEAFF.

V usage is TRBV2 and J usage is TRBJ1-6, with 11 positions matching TRBD1. CDR1 and CDR2 from the germline V gene are SNHLY and FYNNEI. The CDR3 is 15 residues long. The J segment lost 9 bases and the V segment lost 4 bases, leaving 5 bases of the junction unmatched. The CDR3: CASSAGTGGGSPLHF. The CDR3 coding sequence is TGTGCCAGCAGTGCCGGGACAGGGGGAGGTTCACCCCTCCACTTT.

V usage is TRBV4-2 and J usage is TRBJ2-3; D remains ambiguous. CDR1 LGHNA and CDR2 YNFKEQ come from the germline V gene. The CDR3 has 13 amino acids. Trimming pared 0 bases from V and 4 bases from J, leaving 5 bases between. The CDR3 protein is CASSQDVPDTQYF. CDR3 nucleotides: TGTGCCAGCAGCCAAGATGTGCCAGATACGCAGTATTTT.

The rearrangement joins TRBV4-3 to TRBJ1-4, with D tentatively TRBD1 (6 bases). Trimming removed 1 base at V and 10 bases at J, with 13 bases between. This CDR3 has 14 amino acids. Per the germline V gene, CDR1 is LGHNA and CDR2 is YSLEER. In DNA form, the CDR3 reads TGCGCCAGCAGCCAAGGTTCAGGGGCCGGAAAACTGTTTTTT. Its protein product is CASSQGSGAGKLFF.

The chain combines TRBV20-1 with TRBJ2-1; no definite D call. CDR1 is DFQATT and CDR2 is SNEGSKA in the germline V gene (reference sequence). The V end lost 0 bases, the J end lost 13 bases, and 10 bases lay between the germline ends. The CDR3 consists of 11 residues. CDR3 protein: CSARDYPPQFF. For the CDR3, the DNA is TGCAGTGCTAGAGATTATCCCCCCCAGTTCTTC.

V and J are TRBV7-8 and TRBJ2-7; D possibly corresponds to TRBD1 (5 bases). Germline lookup yields CDR1 SGHVS and CDR2 FQNEAQ. The CDR3 consists of 14 residues. Trimming left V 3 bases short and J 2 bases short, with 11 bases between. CDR3 nucleotide sequence: TGTGCCAGCAGCTTTGGGGCTGTGCCCTACGAGCAGTACTTC. It yields the protein CASSFGAVPYEQYF.

V is TRBV2 and J is TRBJ2-3; 15 nucleotides line up with TRBD2. Germline V lookup: CDR1 SNHLY, CDR2 FYNNEI. V lost 4 bases, J lost 8 bases, and 13 bases stayed unmatched. The CDR3 consists of 18 residues. CDR3 nucleotide sequence: TGTGCCAGCAGTGCCCTGGGACTAGCGGGGGGAACGGCAGTTACGCAGTATTTT. Its protein product is CASSALGLAGGTAVTQYF.

The chain joins TRBV5-6 to TRBJ1-1; 11 nucleotides align to TRBD1. The ends lost 3 bases at V and 8 bases at J; junction bases unmatched: 9. The V gene's germline CDR1 is SGHDT and CDR2 YYEEEE. The CDR3 sequence is 15 residues long. CDR3 sequence: CASSYTGTGGREAFF. CDR3 DNA: TGTGCCAGCAGCTATACCGGGACAGGGGGACGGGAAGCTTTCTTT.

The J gene is TRBJ1-5, the V gene TRBV7-2; 10 bases line up with TRBD1. Germline V gives CDR1 SGHTA, CDR2 FQGNSA. The CDR3 runs to 15 residues. Trimming took 5 bases from V and 6 from J; bases not matched to a gene: 7. CDR3 region: CASSLTTGGSQPQHF. The CDR3 bases are TGTGCCAGCAGCCTAACGACAGGGGGCAGTCAGCCCCAGCATTTT.

The V call is TRBV7-2, the J call TRBJ2-1; 11 bases align to TRBD2. Trimming cost V 4 bases and J 2 bases; bases outside gene matches: 1. The CDR3 length is 15 residues. Germline CDR1 reads SGHTA; CDR2 reads FQGNSA. The CDR3, as DNA: TGTGCCAGCAGCTCGGGACTAGCGGCCTACAATGAGCAGTTCTTC. Protein: CASSSGLAAYNEQFF.

The chain employs TRBV29-1 and TRBJ1-3; the D gene is possibly TRBD1 (5 bases). The CDR3 runs 14 residues. The V and J ends lost 4 bases and 1 base respectively, with 11 bases between them. Germline values: CDR1 SQVTM, CDR2 ANQGSEA. The CDR3 reads CSVGRGVSGNTIYF. CDR3 coding DNA: TGCAGCGTTGGTCGGGGGGTGTCTGGAAACACCATATATTTT.

V gene TRBV19 combines with J gene TRBJ1-5; D is ambiguous. Germline V gives CDR1 LNHDA, CDR2 SQIVND (reference sequence). The ends were cut back, 6 bases at V and 1 base at J, with 7 bases in the middle. The CDR3 has 13 residues. The CDR3 protein is CASRSLSNQPQHF. The CDR3 DNA reads as TGTGCCAGTAGATCTCTAAGCAATCAGCCCCAGCATTTT. Filled out from reference TRBV19 and TRBJ1-5, the complete variable domain reads DGGITQSPKYLFRKEGQNVTLSCEQNLNHDAMYWYRQDPGQGLRLIYYSQIVNDFQKGDIAEGYSVSREKKESFPLTVTSAQKNPTAFYLCASRSLSNQPQHFGDGTRLSIL.

J is TRBJ1-6 and V is TRBV6-5; D unclear. CDR1 and CDR2 (germline): MNHEY, SVGAGI. The CDR3 sequence is 16 residues long. Trimming removed 3 bases from V and 6 bases from J, with 15 bases in between. The CDR3 sequence is CASSYYQVVGNSPLHF. CDR3 DNA sequence: TGTGCCAGCAGTTATTATCAGGTCGTGGGTAATTCACCCCTCCACTTT.

This chain links TRBV5-6 with TRBJ2-7; 14 positions agree with TRBD2. CDR1 is SGHDT and CDR2 is YYEEEE in the germline V gene. V gave up 4 bases and J gave up 6 bases; unmatched junction bases: 6. This CDR3 spans 15 amino acids. CDR3: CASSPGLAGVSEQYF. The CDR3, as DNA: TGTGCCAGCAGCCCGGGACTAGCGGGAGTTAGCGAGCAGTACTTC.

This clone was detected only once. The CDR3 is CASSEGQVNQPQHF. As DNA, the CDR3 is TGTGCCAGCTCAGAAGGACAGGTGAATCAGCCCCAGCATTTT. This rearrangement joins TRBV18 to TRBJ1-5; 7 bases align to TRBD1. V lost 5 bases, J lost 4 bases, and 5 bases stayed unmatched. CDR3 size: 14 residues. CDR1 is KGHSH, CDR2 LQKENI, per germline.

The gene calls are TRBV15 and TRBJ2-1, with 7 bases matching TRBD1. The CDR3 loop spans 15 amino acids. Trimming at V came to 0 bases and at J to 6 bases, leaving 5 bases not matched to a gene. Per the germline V gene, CDR1 is LNHNV and CDR2 is YYDKDF (reference sequence). CDR3 sequence (DNA): TGTGCCACCAGCAGAGATTCGACAGGGCGCAATGAGCAGTTCTTC. Amino acid sequence: CATSRDSTGRNEQFF.

The chain links TRBV5-1 to TRBJ2-6; 7 positions agree with TRBD2. The CDR3 totals 16 residues. The trim removed 0 bases at V and 0 bases at J, leaving 0 bases unmatched. Germline assignment: CDR1 SGHRS and CDR2 YFSETQ. The CDR3 spells CASSLAGGSGANVLTF. The CDR3 DNA reads as TGCGCCAGCAGCTTGGCGGGAGGCTCTGGGGCCAACGTCCTGACTTTC.